The present TCR beta chain was sequenced within a study of T cells after yellow fever vaccination. Study-wide points: Reappearing after the booster were most of the clones from primary vaccination (roughly 96% CD4, 85% to 90% CD8).

Per germline, CDR1 SGHRS and CDR2 YFSETQ. This CDR3 region has 16 residues. V lost 3 bases to trimming and J lost 0 bases, with 12 bases between them. Of note for this clonotype: Its specificity is not known.

TCRdb analysed the 5' RACE reads with MiXCR anew, one entry per CDR3 protein. Among under 300,000 distinct CDR3 sequences, 6.9% were seen once, and the ten largest hold approximately 0.85%. This TCR was sampled from a young man who received the YFV17D yellow fever vaccine. The chain employs TRBV5-1 and TRBJ2-2, with D perhaps matching TRBD2 (5 bases). The starting material was CD4+ T cells sorted from PBMCs, obtained 15 days after the yellow fever booster vaccination. The CDR3 region is CASSSTRFANTGELFF. CDR3 in DNA: TGCGCCAGCAGCTCCACTAGATTCGCGAACACCGGGGAGCTGTTTTTT. The complete variable domain, with remaining parts taken from reference TRBV5-1 and TRBJ2-2, reads KAGVTQTPRYLIKTRGQQVTLSCSPISGHRSVSWYQQTPGQGLQFLFEYFSETQRNKGNFPGRFSGRQFSNSRSEMNVSTLELGDSALYLCASSSTRFANTGELFFGEGSRLTVL.